This paragraph reports one T cell receptor (beta chain). Sequence at one end of the junction differs from germline and may be a read error. Each patient came to thyroid surgery without any prior treatment (of any kind). The germline CDR1 and CDR2 sequences are SNHLY and FYNNEI. This CDR3 contains 16 residues. TCRdb re-clonotyped the PCR reads via MiXCR. Of tens of thousands of clones listed, about 13% are singletons. This specimen comes from a study of metastatic and nonmetastatic thyroid tumors. The specimen sequenced was blood. The clonotype was recovered from a female donor with papillary thyroid cancer or a benign thyroid nodule (not recorded which). Some clones in this sample may be carry-over from other donors' samples. The chain joins TRBV2 to TRBJ2-5; D might be TRBD2 (7 bases). For the CDR3, the DNA is TGTGCCAGCAGTGAAATGGCGGTGGGGGGGCAAGAGACCAAGTACTTC. Its translation: CASSEMAVGGQETKYF.